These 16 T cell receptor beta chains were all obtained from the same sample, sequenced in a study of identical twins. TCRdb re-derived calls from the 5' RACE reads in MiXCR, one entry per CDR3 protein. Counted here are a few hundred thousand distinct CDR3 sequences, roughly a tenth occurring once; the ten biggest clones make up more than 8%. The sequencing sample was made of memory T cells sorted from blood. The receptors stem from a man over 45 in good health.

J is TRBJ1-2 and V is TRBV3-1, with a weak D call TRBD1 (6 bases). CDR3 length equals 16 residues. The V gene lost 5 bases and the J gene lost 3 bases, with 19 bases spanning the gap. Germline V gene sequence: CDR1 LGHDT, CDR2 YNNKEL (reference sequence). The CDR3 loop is CASSSSGTLLDYGYTF. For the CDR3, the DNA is TGTGCCAGCAGCTCTTCCGGGACACTTCTCGACTATGGCTACACCTTC.

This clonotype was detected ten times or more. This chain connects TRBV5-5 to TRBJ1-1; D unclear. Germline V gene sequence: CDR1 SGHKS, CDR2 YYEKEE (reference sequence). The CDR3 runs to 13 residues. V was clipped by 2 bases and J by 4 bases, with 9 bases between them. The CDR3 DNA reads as TGTGCCAGCAGCTTAGTAGGCCCCACTGAAGCTTTCTTT. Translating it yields CASSLVGPTEAFF. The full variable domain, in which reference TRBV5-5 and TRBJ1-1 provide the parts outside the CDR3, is DAGVTQSPTHLIKTRGQQVTLRCSPISGHKSVSWYQQVLGQGPQFIFQYYEKEERGRGNFPDRFSARQFPNYSSELNVNALLLGDSALYLCASSLVGPTEAFFGQGTRLTVV.

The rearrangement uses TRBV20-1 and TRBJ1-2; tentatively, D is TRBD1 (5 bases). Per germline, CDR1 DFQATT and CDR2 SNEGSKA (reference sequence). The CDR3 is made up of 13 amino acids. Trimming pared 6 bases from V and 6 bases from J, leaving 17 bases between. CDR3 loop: CSAGNQGSDGYTF. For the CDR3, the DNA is TGCAGTGCCGGAAATCAGGGTTCGGATGGCTACACCTTC.

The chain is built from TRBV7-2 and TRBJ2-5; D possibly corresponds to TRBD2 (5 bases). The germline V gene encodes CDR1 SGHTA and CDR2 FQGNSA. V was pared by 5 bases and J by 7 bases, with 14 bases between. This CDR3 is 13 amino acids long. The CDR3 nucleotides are TGTGCCAGCAGCCCGGACTGGACGGGGACCCAGTACTTC. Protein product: CASSPDWTGTQYF.

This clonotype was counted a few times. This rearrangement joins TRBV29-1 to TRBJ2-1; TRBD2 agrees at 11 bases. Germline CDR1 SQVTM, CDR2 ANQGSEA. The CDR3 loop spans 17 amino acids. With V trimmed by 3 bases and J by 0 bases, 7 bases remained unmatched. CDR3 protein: CSVDALLAGDSYNEQFF. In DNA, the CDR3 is TGCAGCGTTGATGCTTTACTAGCGGGGGACTCCTACAATGAGCAGTTCTTC.

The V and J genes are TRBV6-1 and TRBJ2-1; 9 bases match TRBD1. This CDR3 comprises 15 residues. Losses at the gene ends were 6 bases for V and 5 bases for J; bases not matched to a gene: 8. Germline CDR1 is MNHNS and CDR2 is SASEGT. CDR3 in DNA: TGTGCCAGCAGGGGGACAGGGAAGGTCAACAATGAGCAGTTCTTC. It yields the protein CASRGTGKVNNEQFF.

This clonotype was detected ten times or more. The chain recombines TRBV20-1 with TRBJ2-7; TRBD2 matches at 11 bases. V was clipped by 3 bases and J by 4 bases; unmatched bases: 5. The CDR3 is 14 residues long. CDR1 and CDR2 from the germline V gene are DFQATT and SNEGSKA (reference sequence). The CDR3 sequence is CSASLAGGFYEQYF. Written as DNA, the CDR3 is TGCAGTGCTAGCCTAGCGGGGGGCTTTTACGAGCAGTACTTC.

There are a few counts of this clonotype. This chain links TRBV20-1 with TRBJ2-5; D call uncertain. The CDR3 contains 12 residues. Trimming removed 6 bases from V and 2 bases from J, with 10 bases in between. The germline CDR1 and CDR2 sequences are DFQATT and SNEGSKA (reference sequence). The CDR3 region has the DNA TGCAGTGCCCTTCATAGTCAAGAGACCCAGTACTTC. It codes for CSALHSQETQYF.

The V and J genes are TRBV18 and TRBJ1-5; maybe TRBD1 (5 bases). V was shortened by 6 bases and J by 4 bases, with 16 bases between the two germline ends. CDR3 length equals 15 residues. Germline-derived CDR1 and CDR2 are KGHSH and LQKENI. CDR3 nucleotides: TGTGCCAGCTCCCATAATGGGGGGGGAAATCAGCCCCAGCATTTT. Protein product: CASSHNGGGNQPQHF.

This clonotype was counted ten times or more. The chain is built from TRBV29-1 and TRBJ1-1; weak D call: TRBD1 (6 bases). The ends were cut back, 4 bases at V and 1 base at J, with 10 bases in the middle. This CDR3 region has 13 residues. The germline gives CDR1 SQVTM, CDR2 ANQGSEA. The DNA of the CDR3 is TGCAGCGTTGCTGCAGGGGCGAACACTGAAGCTTTCTTT. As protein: CSVAAGANTEAFF.

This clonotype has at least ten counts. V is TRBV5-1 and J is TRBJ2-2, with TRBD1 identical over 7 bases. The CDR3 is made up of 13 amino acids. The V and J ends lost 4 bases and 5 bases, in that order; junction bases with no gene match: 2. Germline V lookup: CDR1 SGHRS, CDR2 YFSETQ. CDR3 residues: CASSDRETGELFF. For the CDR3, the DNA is TGCGCCAGCAGCGACAGGGAGACCGGGGAGCTGTTTTTT.

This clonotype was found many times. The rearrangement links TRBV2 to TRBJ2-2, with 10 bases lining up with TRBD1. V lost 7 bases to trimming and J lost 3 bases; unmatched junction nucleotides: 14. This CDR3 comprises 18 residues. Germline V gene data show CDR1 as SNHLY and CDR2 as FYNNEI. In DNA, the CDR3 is TGTGCCAGCACTAGCGGACTATGGGACAGGGGATACACCGGGGAGCTGTTTTTT. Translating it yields CASTSGLWDRGYTGELFF.

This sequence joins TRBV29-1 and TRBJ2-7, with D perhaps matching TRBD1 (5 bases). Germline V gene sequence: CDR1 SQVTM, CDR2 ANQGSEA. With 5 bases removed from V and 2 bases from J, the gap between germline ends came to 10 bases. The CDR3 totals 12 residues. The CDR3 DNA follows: TGCAGCGTTACCGACAGTACCTACGAGCAGTACTTC. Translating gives CSVTDSTYEQYF.

The CDR3 region has the DNA TGTGCCAGCACCCTTGAGGCAGAGACCCAGTACTTC. This codes for CASTLEAETQYF. The rearrangement uses TRBV2 and TRBJ2-5; D is ambiguous. The germline V gene encodes CDR1 SNHLY and CDR2 FYNNEI. The CDR3 is 12 amino acids. Between the trimmed V and J ends, which lost 7 bases and 4 bases, there was a span of 10 bases.

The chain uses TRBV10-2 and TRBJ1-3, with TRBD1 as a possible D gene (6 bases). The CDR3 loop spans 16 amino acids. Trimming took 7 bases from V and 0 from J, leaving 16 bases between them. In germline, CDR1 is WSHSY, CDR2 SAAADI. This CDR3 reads CASKNQQGFSGNTIYF. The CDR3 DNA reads TGCGCCAGCAAAAATCAACAGGGATTCTCTGGAAACACCATATATTTT.

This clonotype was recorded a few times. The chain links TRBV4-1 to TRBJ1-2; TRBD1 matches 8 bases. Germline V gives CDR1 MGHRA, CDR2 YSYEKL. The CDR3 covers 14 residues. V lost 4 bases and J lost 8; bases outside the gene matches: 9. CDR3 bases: TGCGCCAGCAGCCTTGGACAGGGCATAGGCGGCTACACCTTC. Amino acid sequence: CASSLGQGIGGYTF.